Detailed here is one TCR beta chain. As yet, its antigen is unknown. This entry belongs to a study of cytomegalovirus exposure and HLA in healthy donors. Primers included in the PCR were 60 Vbeta and 13 Jbeta primers. In the authors' methods: As a later analysis found, there were 60 million to 90 million unique TCR beta chains, of which roughly 11 million were shared. The protocol was immunoSEQ multiplex PCR, while the TCRdb copy is restricted to in-frame clones and leaves out a portion. The D gene and trimming were derived from the DNA, and the V and J assignments and clone size from that table. Altogether roughly 140,000 clones are present, 73% being singletons, with the ten largest covering approximately 15%. Study conclusions and caveats: TCR beta V- and J-gene trimming, according to a later analysis, was linked to a missense DCLRE1C variant. A prior analysis recorded that most TCR beta V segments were productive about 87% or about 30% of the time.

Per germline, CDR1 SGHNT and CDR2 YYREEE (reference sequence). The CDR3 is 19 residues long. Between the trimmed V and J ends, which lost 3 bases and 1 base, there was a span of 26 bases. The donors were healthy bone marrow donors. The material sequenced was PBMCs. The TCR comes from a human donor in good health. The chain joins TRBV5-4 to TRBJ2-7; D is possibly TRBD1 (6 bases). CDR3 protein: CASSSGSIWDIKMSYEQYF. CDR3 in DNA: TGTGCCAGCAGCTCCGGAAGTATCTGGGACATCAAGATGTCCTACGAGCAGTACTTC.